This T cell receptor (beta chain) was recovered during a study of T cell repertoires in cytomegalovirus infection. Study context: CMV infection plus the matching HLA type was flagged by public TCR beta signatures. Study conclusions and caveats: In two of eight donors, the top clonotype was HLA-C-restricted CMV-specific.

TCRdb used MiXCR to reprocess the reads, holding one entry per CDR3 protein. The sample consists of about 330,000 distinct CDR3 sequences, more than 8% of them appearing once. This clonotype was seen at least ten times. Its matching antigen is unknown. Per the germline V gene, CDR1 is SGHTA and CDR2 is FQGNSA. CDR3 size: 14 residues. Trimming took 5 bases from V and 5 from J, leaving 10 bases between them. The specimen was PBMCs. The clonotype originates from a human donor in good health (CMV status not recorded). Some clones in this sample may be carry-over from other donors' samples. The chain joins TRBV7-2 to TRBJ1-6, with D unclear. The CDR3 coding sequence is TGTGCCAGCAGCCTGGGCCGGAATAATTCACCCCTCCACTTT. Translation: CASSLGRNNSPLHF.